The T cell receptor beta chain described here comes from a study of shared clonotypes between healthy human individuals. Across the study: Donors had three CD4 naive, three CD4 memory, two CD8 naive and one CD8 memory plate apiece. Study conclusions and caveats: The represented genetic and exposure-history diversity was limited by the small number of donors.

On this clone itself: As yet, its antigen is unknown.

The authors distributed each subset's genomic DNA evenly over several immunoSEQ plates. Clones were read by immunoSEQ multiplex PCR, and TCRdb kept only the in-frame ones, dropping some. Of around 2,000,000 clones listed, 85% to 95% were seen once; the top ten hold 1.5% to 2%. Naive CD8 cells, CD45RO-negative and positively selected for CCR7, excluded terminally differentiated effector memory CD45RA+ cells. Germline values: CDR1 MNHEY, CDR2 SMNVEV (reference sequence). V gave up 5 bases and J gave up 3 bases, with 11 bases separating them. The CDR3 extends over 13 amino acids. The sample was naive CD8+ T cells from PBMCs. The sequence was collected from a man younger than 35 in good health. Some clones in this sample may be carry-over from other donors' samples. V is TRBV27 and J is TRBJ2-7; the D gene is possibly TRBD2 (5 bases). The CDR3 bases are TGTGCCAGCAGTCCGGGGTCGGGCTACGAGCAGTACTTC. Translating gives CASSPGSGYEQYF.